These 16 T cell receptor beta chains originate from one sample sequenced in a study of neurological immune-mediated disorders. MiXCR, run by TCRdb on the 5' RACE reads, gives a single entry per CDR3 protein. The sample holds about 59,000 distinct CDR3 sequences, about 24% seen once. Regarding time point: technical triplicate 2. Input material: PBMCs. These receptors were taken from a man in his 60s with HTLV-1-associated myelopathy (HAM/TSP).

This clonotype was counted many times. This rearrangement joins TRBV6-5 to TRBJ2-2, with 8 positions matching TRBD1. The CDR3 is made up of 14 amino acids. J was trimmed by 5 bases and V by 8 bases; bases with no gene match: 7. Per germline, CDR1 MNHEY and CDR2 SVGAGI. CDR3: CASWQGARTGELFF. The DNA of the CDR3 is TGTGCCAGCTGGCAGGGGGCGAGAACCGGGGAGCTGTTTTTT.

The table lists this clonotype with many counts. The J gene is TRBJ1-5, the V gene TRBV7-4, with D perhaps TRBD1 (6 bases). V lost 3 bases and J lost 3, with 21 bases in between. The CDR3 extends over 18 amino acids. In germline, CDR1 is SGHVT, CDR2 SQSDAQ. CDR3 DNA: TGTGCCAGCAGCTTGGGGAACCAGGGGTCTCAGGTCAATCAGCCCCAGCATTTT. Translating gives CASSLGNQGSQVNQPQHF.

The chain combines TRBV14 with TRBJ1-4; D unresolved. The V gene lost 7 bases and the J gene lost 0 bases, with 6 bases spanning the gap. CDR3 length equals 13 residues. Germline values: CDR1 SGHDN, CDR2 FVKESK. The CDR3 reads CASNQATNEKLFF. DNA for the CDR3: TGTGCCAGCAACCAGGCAACTAATGAAAAACTGTTTTTT.

This clonotype was detected many times. Its ends do not fully match the called genes, so a read error is possible. The rearrangement links TRBV20-1 to TRBJ2-3; 12 bases map to TRBD2. Germline V CDR1 and CDR2: DFQATT, SNEGSKA (reference sequence). The CDR3 sequence is 15 residues long. CDR3 sequence (DNA): TGCAGTGTTAGAGATGGCTCTAGCGGGAGGGATCCGCAGTATTTT. Translating it yields CSVRDGSSGRDPQYF.

This clonotype was seen repeatedly, ten times or more. This chain joins TRBV7-2 and TRBJ2-3, with 7 bases identical to TRBD1. The CDR3 totals 14 residues. Germline CDR1 reads SGHTA; CDR2 reads FQGNSA. Trimming removed 2 bases from V and 5 bases from J; junction bases left unmatched: 4. The CDR3 coding sequence is TGTGCCAGCAGCTTACAGGGGGTTATAGATACGCAGTATTTT. This encodes CASSLQGVIDTQYF. Combining the CDR3 with reference TRBV7-2 and TRBJ2-3 gives the whole variable domain GAGVSQSPSNKVTEKGKDVELRCDPISGHTALYWYRQSLGQGLEFLIYFQGNSAPDKSGLPSDRFSAERTGGSVSTLTIQRTQQEDSAVYLCASSLQGVIDTQYFGPGTRLTVL.

The table lists this clonotype with many counts. The rearrangement uses TRBV5-6 and TRBJ1-3; D is unclear. CDR1 is SGHDT and CDR2 is YYEEEE in the germline V gene. The CDR3 spans 16 residues. V lost 4 bases to trimming and J lost 0 bases, with 14 bases between them. The CDR3 loop is CASSVDHAGSGNTIYF. The CDR3, as DNA: TGTGCCAGCAGCGTCGATCATGCGGGCTCTGGAAACACCATATATTTT.

This clonotype was counted ten times or more. The CDR3 is CASKDRGNSPLHF. As DNA, the CDR3 is TGTGCCAGCAAGGACAGGGGAAATTCACCCCTCCACTTT. The rearrangement uses TRBV27 and TRBJ1-6; 9 bases fit TRBD1. The CDR3 consists of 13 residues. V shed 7 bases, J shed 7 bases, and the junction held 2 bases outside the gene matches. CDR1 is MNHEY and CDR2 is SMNVEV in the germline V gene (reference sequence).

This clonotype was observed at least ten times. The gene calls are TRBV5-1 and TRBJ2-5, with 8 bases fitting TRBD2. V was pared by 1 base and J by 5 bases, with 7 bases of the junction left unmatched. The CDR3 totals 15 residues. Germline V lookup: CDR1 SGHRS, CDR2 YFSETQ. The CDR3 DNA reads TGCGCCAGCAGCTTGAGCGGGAGCGCGTATGAGACCCAGTACTTC. This sequence encodes CASSLSGSAYETQYF.

V is TRBV24-1 and J is TRBJ2-3; weak D call: TRBD2 (5 bases). Germline CDR1 KGHDR, CDR2 SFDVKD. Between the trimmed V and J ends, which lost 9 bases and 0 bases, there was a span of 9 bases. The CDR3 length is 13 residues. The CDR3 nucleotides read TGTGCCACCGGGGAGCCTAGCACAGATACGCAGTATTTT. Protein sequence: CATGEPSTDTQYF.

In its sample, this clonotype ranks as medium-sized (0.01 to 0.1%). The CDR3 sequence is CASSLGRVVGELFF. CDR3 nucleotides: TGCGCCAGCAGCCTCGGCAGGGTTGTCGGGGAGCTGTTTTTT. V and J are TRBV5-1 and TRBJ2-2; perhaps TRBD1 as D (5 bases). Germline V gene lookup returns CDR1 SGHRS and CDR2 YFSETQ. CDR3 size: 14 residues. Deletions cut 4 bases from V and 7 bases from J, with 14 bases between.

There are many counts of this clonotype. V gene TRBV7-2 combines with J gene TRBJ2-3; unclear D gene. Trimming cost V 0 bases and J 2 bases, with 9 bases left between them. The CDR3 runs to 15 residues. The V gene's germline CDR1 is SGHTA and CDR2 FQGNSA. The CDR3 DNA reads as TGTGCCAGCAGCTTAGCGGTCCTACTCACAGATACGCAGTATTTT. It translates to CASSLAVLLTDTQYF.

The rearrangement joins TRBV29-1 to TRBJ2-1, with a possible D match to TRBD1 (6 bases). Trimming pared 2 bases from V and 9 bases from J, leaving 11 bases between. From germline, CDR1 is SQVTM and CDR2 ANQGSEA. The CDR3 length is 12 residues. CDR3 sequence (DNA): TGCAGCGTTGAACACAGGGTCAGTGAGCAGTTCTTC. This sequence encodes CSVEHRVSEQFF.

This clonotype was recorded many times. A read error may account for a junction end that differs from germline. The chain links TRBV7-3 to TRBJ2-2; 9 nucleotides align to TRBD1. This CDR3 is 14 amino acids long. Per the germline V gene, CDR1 is SGHTA and CDR2 is FQGTGA. The CDR3 sequence: CVSSRGTGSGELFF. The CDR3 region has the DNA TGTGTCAGCAGTCGGGGGACAGGGTCCGGGGAGCTGTTTTTT. The variable domain in full, completed from reference TRBV7-3 and TRBJ2-2, reads GAGVSQTPSNKVTEKGKYVELRCDPISGHTALYWYRQSLGQGPEFLIYFQGTGAADDSGLPNDRFFAVRPEGSVSTLKIQRTERGDSAVYLCVSSRGTGSGELFFGEGSRLTVL.

This clonotype was counted at least ten times. This chain connects TRBV6-1 to TRBJ2-5, with 7 bases fitting TRBD1. CDR1 and CDR2 from the germline V gene are MNHNS and SASEGT. Germline trimming cut 3 bases from V and 4 bases from J; bases unmatched to any gene: 11. This CDR3 has 16 residues. CDR3 nucleotide sequence: TGTGCCAGCAGTGAGGCTCGAGGGGGCACCCGAGAGACCCAGTACTTC. Amino acids: CASSEARGGTRETQYF.

A word on this clonotype: A single base separates this from a much larger clone, so it may be a read error. The gene calls are TRBV6-5 and TRBJ2-3, with D tentatively TRBD2 (5 bases). The V gene lost 7 bases and the J gene lost 2 bases, with 13 bases spanning the gap. From germline, CDR1 is MNHEY and CDR2 SVGAGI. The CDR3 loop spans 14 amino acids. DNA of the CDR3: TGTGCCAGCACTAGAGGGCTGGACACAGATACGCAGTATTTT. Its protein is CASTRGLDTDTQYF.

This clonotype was picked up many times. The V call is TRBV6-6, the J call TRBJ1-3; D is undetermined. V was clipped by 6 bases and J by 0 bases, with 6 bases between them. This CDR3 region has 13 residues. Germline CDR1 and CDR2: MNHNY and SVGAGI (reference sequence). The CDR3 DNA is TGTGCCAGCAGCCAGGTCTCTGGAAACACCATATATTTT. Encoded protein: CASSQVSGNTIYF.